The 11 T cell receptor beta chains listed next were all sequenced from one sample in a study of cytomegalovirus exposure and HLA in healthy donors. Primers: 60 Vbeta forward and 13 Jbeta reverse. Using immunoSEQ multiplex PCR, the repertoire was profiled, and TCRdb retains in-frame clones only, with some absent. This table holds 50,000 or so clones, around 70% found once. The sample consisted of PBMCs. Receptor source: a woman aged 45-65 years in good health and CMV-seronegative.

This chain uses TRBV7-2 with TRBJ2-5, with D possibly TRBD2 on 6 matching bases. The germline V and J ends were trimmed by 4 bases and 7 bases, with 16 bases remaining between them. This CDR3 region has 14 residues. Germline V gives CDR1 SGHTA, CDR2 FQGNSA. This chain's CDR3 is CASSSGLAAGTQYF. CDR3 coding DNA: TGTGCCAGCAGCTCAGGACTGGCAGCGGGGACCCAGTACTTC.

The chain combines TRBV28 with TRBJ2-7, with D perhaps matching TRBD1 (5 bases). Germline V CDR1 and CDR2: MDHEN, SYDVKM. This CDR3 region has 11 residues. The DNA of the CDR3 is TGTGCAGTGGACACCCACTACGAGCAGTACTTC. Translated, it gives CAVDTHYEQYF.

This clone was seen only once. The chain is built from TRBV9 and TRBJ2-1, with 12 bases aligning to TRBD2. Germline V gives CDR1 SGDLS, CDR2 YYNGEE. Unmatched junction bases numbered 9, after V lost 2 bases and J lost 12 bases. There are 15 residues in the CDR3. The CDR3 protein is CASSVELAGGSGQFF. In DNA form, the CDR3 reads TGTGCCAGCAGCGTGGAACTAGCGGGGGGCTCTGGGCAGTTCTTC. Combining the CDR3 with reference TRBV9 and TRBJ2-1 gives the whole variable domain DSGVTQTPKHLITATGQRVTLRCSPRSGDLSVYWYQQSLDQGLQFLIQYYNGEERAKGNILERFSAQQFPDLHSELNLSSLELGDSALYFCASSVELAGGSGQFFGPGTRLTVL.

V usage is TRBV7-9 and J usage is TRBJ2-2, with D tentatively TRBD1 (6 bases). Looked up from germline, CDR1 is SEHNR and CDR2 is FQNEAQ (reference sequence). With 5 bases removed from V and 0 bases from J, the gap between germline ends came to 13 bases. The CDR3 runs 16 residues. The DNA for the CDR3 is TGTGCCAGCAGCACCAACAGGGAAACGAACACCGGGGAGCTGTTTTTT. Its translation: CASSTNRETNTGELFF.

In its sample, this clone was seen a few times. The chain is built from TRBV6-5 and TRBJ2-7; D may be TRBD1 (6 bases). V lost 10 bases and J 3 bases, leaving 13 bases between the germline ends. This CDR3 spans 12 amino acids. Looked up from germline, CDR1 is MNHEY and CDR2 is SVGAGI. The CDR3 DNA sequence: TGTGCCACCCGGGACACTTTCTACGAGCAGTACTTC. This sequence encodes CATRDTFYEQYF.

The chain carries TRBV28 and TRBJ2-7; 13 nucleotides line up with TRBD2. Germline V gene sequence: CDR1 MDHEN, CDR2 SYDVKM. V was clipped by 11 bases and J by 7 bases; unmatched bases: 8. The CDR3 is 13 residues long. For the CDR3, the DNA is TGTGCCTCCGGGACTAGCGGGAATCGGGAGCAGTACTTC. It specifies CASGTSGNREQYF.

The CDR3 sequence is CASSPDTPYEQYF. CDR3 in DNA: TGTGCCAGCAGCCCGGACACCCCCTACGAGCAGTACTTC. The chain joins TRBV7-9 to TRBJ2-7; maybe TRBD1 (5 bases). CDR3 length equals 13 residues. Germline V gives CDR1 SEHNR, CDR2 FQNEAQ (reference sequence). The V and J ends lost 5 bases and 2 bases respectively, with 10 bases between them.

This sequence joins TRBV2 and TRBJ1-2; 9 bases are a match to TRBD1. With V trimmed by 3 bases and J by 4 bases, 3 bases remained unmatched. CDR1 is SNHLY, CDR2 FYNNEI, per germline. This CDR3 is 14 amino acids long. CDR3 protein: CASSDGQGIYGYTF. The DNA of the CDR3 is TGTGCCAGCAGTGACGGACAGGGGATCTATGGCTACACCTTC.

This clone was picked up a small number of times. The V gene is TRBV14, the J gene TRBJ1-6, with 8 bases identical to TRBD1. The CDR3 runs to 15 residues. The V gene end was trimmed by 4 bases and the J gene end by 6 bases; junction bases not matched to a gene: 5. Germline lookup yields CDR1 SGHDN and CDR2 FVKESK. For the CDR3, the DNA is TGTGCCAGCAGCCCCTTCGGACAGGGTAATTCACCCCTCCACTTT. This translates into CASSPFGQGNSPLHF. The variable domain in full, completed from reference TRBV14 and TRBJ1-6, reads EAGVTQFPSHSVIEKGQTVTLRCDPISGHDNLYWYRRVMGKEIKFLLHFVKESKQDESGMPNNRFLAERTGGTYSTLKVQPAELEDSGVYFCASSPFGQGNSPLHFGNGTRLTVT.

The chain joins TRBV6-5 to TRBJ2-1; 9 bases align to TRBD2. The V gene end was trimmed by 6 bases and the J gene end by 10 bases; junction bases not matched to a gene: 10. The length of the CDR3 is 14 residues. Germline values: CDR1 MNHEY, CDR2 SVGAGI. The CDR3 loop is CASSAMAGGREQFF. Here the CDR3 DNA reads TGTGCCAGCAGCGCAATGGCGGGGGGGCGGGAGCAGTTCTTC.

This clone appeared a few times. The rearrangement uses TRBV5-6 and TRBJ2-7, with a possible D match to TRBD1 (5 bases). The CDR3 sequence is 11 residues long. V gave up 4 bases and J gave up 4 bases, with 6 bases separating them. Germline CDR1 and CDR2: SGHDT and YYEEEE. CDR3 DNA: TGTGCCAGCAGCCGACAGTACGAGCAGTACTTC. This sequence encodes CASSRQYEQYF.